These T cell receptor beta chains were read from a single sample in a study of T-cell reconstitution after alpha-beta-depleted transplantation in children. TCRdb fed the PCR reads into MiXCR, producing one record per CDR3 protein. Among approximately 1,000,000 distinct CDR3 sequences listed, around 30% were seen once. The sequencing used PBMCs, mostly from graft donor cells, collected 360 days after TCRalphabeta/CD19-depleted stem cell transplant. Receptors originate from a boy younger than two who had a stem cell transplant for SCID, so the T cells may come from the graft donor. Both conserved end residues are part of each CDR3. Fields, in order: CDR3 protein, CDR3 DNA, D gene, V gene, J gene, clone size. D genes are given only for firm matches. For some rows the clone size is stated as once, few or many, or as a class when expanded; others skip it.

CSVASSYNEQFF,TGCAGCGTGGCTAGCTCCTACAATGAGCAGTTCTTC,.,TRBV29-1,TRBJ2-1,few
CASSGRGAFTDTQYF,TGTGCCAGCAGCGGGCGGGGGGCCTTCACAGATACGCAGTATTTT,TRBD2,TRBV9,TRBJ2-3,.
CASSQVPGPGYEQYF,TGTGCCAGCAGCCAAGTGCCGGGCCCGGGCTACGAGCAGTACTTC,.,TRBV4-2,TRBJ2-7,many
CASSLESVRGAQYF,TGTGCCAGCAGCTTAGAATCTGTGCGAGGTGCGCAGTATTTT,.,TRBV7-2,TRBJ2-3,few
CASRQDNNYGYTF,TGTGCCAGCAGGCAGGACAATAACTATGGCTACACCTTC,.,TRBV12-3/TRBV12-4,TRBJ1-2,.
CASSLGGLAADSYNEQFF,TGCGCCAGCAGCTTGGGGGGACTAGCGGCGGACTCCTACAATGAGCAGTTCTTC,TRBD2,TRBV5-1,TRBJ2-1,.
CASSLAGKGRGAEAFF,TGTGCCAGCAGCTTGGCCGGGAAGGGCAGGGGAGCTGAAGCTTTCTTT,.,TRBV5-6,TRBJ1-1,.
CASSRRLDRAPYEQYF,TGTGCCAGCAGCAGACGTCTAGACCGGGCCCCCTACGAGCAGTACTTC,.,TRBV7-9,TRBJ2-7,few
CASSLDLTGSTDTQYF,TGCGCCAGCAGCTTGGATCTGACAGGGAGCACAGATACGCAGTATTTT,TRBD1,TRBV5-1,TRBJ2-3,.
CASSYLWGDNEQFF,TGTGCCAGCAGTTACCTATGGGGTGACAATGAGCAGTTCTTC,.,TRBV6-5,TRBJ2-1,.
CASSHALDNEKLFF,TGCGCCAGCAGCCACGCGCTGGACAATGAAAAACTGTTTTTT,.,TRBV4-3,TRBJ1-4,few
CASTPLTSGGRNEQFF,TGTGCCAGTACCCCCCTGACTAGCGGGGGACGAAATGAGCAGTTCTTC,TRBD2,TRBV19,TRBJ2-1,few
CSARDLEGYSNQPQHF,TGCAGTGCTAGAGATTTGGAGGGGTATAGCAATCAGCCCCAGCATTTT,.,TRBV20-1,TRBJ1-5,.
CASSQGQTGSTDTQYF,TGCGCCAGCAGCCAAGGTCAGACCGGGAGCACAGATACGCAGTATTTT,.,TRBV4-3,TRBJ2-3,.
CASSGGFILAKNIQYF,TGCGCCAGCAGCGGCGGGTTCATACTAGCCAAAAACATTCAGTACTTC,.,TRBV5-1,TRBJ2-4,.
CATSDSGAVGNEQFF,TGTGCCACCAGTGATTCCGGGGCGGTGGGGAATGAGCAGTTCTTC,.,TRBV24-1,TRBJ2-1,.